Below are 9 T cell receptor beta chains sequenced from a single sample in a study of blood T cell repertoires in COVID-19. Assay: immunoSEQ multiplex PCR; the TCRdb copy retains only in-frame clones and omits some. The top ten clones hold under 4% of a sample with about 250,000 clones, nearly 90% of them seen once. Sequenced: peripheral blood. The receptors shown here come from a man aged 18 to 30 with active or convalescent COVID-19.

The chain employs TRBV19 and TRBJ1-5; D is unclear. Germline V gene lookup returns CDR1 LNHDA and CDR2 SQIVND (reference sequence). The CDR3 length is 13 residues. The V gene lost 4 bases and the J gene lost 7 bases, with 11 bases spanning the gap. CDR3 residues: CASSSQNLQPQHF. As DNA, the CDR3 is TGTGCCAGTAGTAGCCAGAATTTACAGCCCCAGCATTTT.

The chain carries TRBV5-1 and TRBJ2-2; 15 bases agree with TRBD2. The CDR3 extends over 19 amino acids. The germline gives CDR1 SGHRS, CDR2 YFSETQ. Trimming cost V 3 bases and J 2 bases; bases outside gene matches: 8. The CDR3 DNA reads TGCGCCAGCAGCTCGGGACTAGCGGGGGGCCATCACAACACCGGGGAGCTGTTTTTT. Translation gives CASSSGLAGGHHNTGELFF.

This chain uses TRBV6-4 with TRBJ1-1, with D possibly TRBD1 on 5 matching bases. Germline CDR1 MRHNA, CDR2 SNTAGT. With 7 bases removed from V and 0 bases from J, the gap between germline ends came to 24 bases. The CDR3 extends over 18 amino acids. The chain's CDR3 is CASTRIGQGLIMNTEAFF. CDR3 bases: TGTGCCAGCACCAGAATAGGGCAGGGCCTGATAATGAACACTGAAGCTTTCTTT.

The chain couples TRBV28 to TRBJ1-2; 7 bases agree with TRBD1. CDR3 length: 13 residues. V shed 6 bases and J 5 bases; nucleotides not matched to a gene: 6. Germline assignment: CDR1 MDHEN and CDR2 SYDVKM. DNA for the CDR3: TGTGCCAGCAGCCGCCCACAGGGGTATGGCTACACCTTC. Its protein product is CASSRPQGYGYTF.

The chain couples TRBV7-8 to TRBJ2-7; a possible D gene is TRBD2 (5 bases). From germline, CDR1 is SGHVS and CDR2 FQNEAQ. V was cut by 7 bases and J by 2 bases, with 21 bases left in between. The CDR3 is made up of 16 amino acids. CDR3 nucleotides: TGTGCCAGCAACCACAGAGGAGGCTGGGCACCCTACGAGCAGTACTTC. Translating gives CASNHRGGWAPYEQYF.

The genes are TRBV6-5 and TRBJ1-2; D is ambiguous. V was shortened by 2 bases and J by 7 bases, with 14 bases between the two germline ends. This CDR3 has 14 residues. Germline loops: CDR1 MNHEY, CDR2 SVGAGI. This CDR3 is CASSYGEAGAGYTF. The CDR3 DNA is TGTGCCAGCAGTTACGGGGAGGCAGGCGCTGGCTACACCTTC.

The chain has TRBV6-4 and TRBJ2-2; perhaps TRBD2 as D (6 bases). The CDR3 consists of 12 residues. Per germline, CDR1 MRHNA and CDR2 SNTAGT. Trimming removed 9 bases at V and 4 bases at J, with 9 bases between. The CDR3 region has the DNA TGTGCCAGTTCTAGCGTCACCGGGGAGCTGTTTTTT. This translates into CASSSVTGELFF.

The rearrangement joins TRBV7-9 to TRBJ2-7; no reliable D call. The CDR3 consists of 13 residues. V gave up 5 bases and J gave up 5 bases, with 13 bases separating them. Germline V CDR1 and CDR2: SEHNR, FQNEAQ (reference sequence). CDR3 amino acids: CASSHDMKDEQYF. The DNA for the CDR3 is TGTGCCAGCAGCCACGACATGAAAGACGAGCAGTACTTC. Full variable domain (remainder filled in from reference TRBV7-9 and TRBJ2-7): DTGVSQNPRHKITKRGQNVTFRCDPISEHNRLYWYRQTLGQGPEFLTYFQNEAQLEKSRLLSDRFSAERPKGSFSTLEIQRTEQGDSAMYLCASSHDMKDEQYFGPGTRLTVT.

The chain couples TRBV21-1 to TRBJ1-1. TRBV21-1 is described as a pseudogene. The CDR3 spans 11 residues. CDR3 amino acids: CASSKPNEAFF. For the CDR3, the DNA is TGTGCCAGCAGCAAGCCTAATGAAGCTTTCTTT.